The 32 T cell receptor beta chains given below trace back to one sample, sequenced in a study of T cell changes during pregnancy in multiple sclerosis (dated 2019 in TCRdb). To prepare the library, the immunoSEQ multiplex PCR assay was applied. This is the immuneACCESS table as TCRdb keeps it, with only in-frame sequences that have V and J called. A part of the clones is gone; compared with another copy, unresolved V genes explain less than half, and the rest is unexplained. Counted in this sample were fewer than 60,000 clones; roughly 92% of them appeared once. Of the sample, 0.35% to 0.5% falls within the top ten clones. The source was CD4+ T cells from peripheral blood mononuclear cells, collected after pregnancy. The receptors were sampled from a female donor with multiple sclerosis, enrolled in a pregnancy study.

The chain joins TRBV30 to TRBJ2-7; 9 nucleotides align to TRBD1. Germline CDR1 is GTSNPN and CDR2 is SVGIG (reference sequence). The CDR3 runs to 12 residues. With 6 bases clipped from V and 5 bases from J, the junction kept 5 bases outside the gene matches. CDR3 sequence: CACGTGGHEQYF. CDR3 in DNA: TGTGCCTGCGGTACAGGGGGCCACGAGCAGTACTTC.

In its sample, this clone was seen a few times. The chain joins TRBV29-1 to TRBJ2-7, with 8 bases that match TRBD1. V lost 0 bases, J lost 5 bases, and 3 bases stayed unmatched. In germline, CDR1 is SQVTM, CDR2 ANQGSEA. The CDR3 runs to 13 residues. The CDR3 reads CSVEDRTGNEQYF. The CDR3 DNA reads as TGCAGCGTTGAAGACCGGACAGGGAACGAGCAGTACTTC.

The chain uses TRBV13 and TRBJ2-3, with 9 bases that match TRBD1. The CDR3 has 15 amino acids. Germline V gene sequence: CDR1 PRHDT, CDR2 FYEKMQ (reference sequence). V was clipped by 4 bases and J by 9 bases; unmatched bases: 11. CDR3 in amino acids: CASSSRTGAAATQYF. DNA for the CDR3: TGTGCCAGCAGCTCGAGGACAGGGGCCGCCGCCACGCAGTATTTT.

The chain links TRBV30 to TRBJ2-7, with 9 positions matching TRBD1. V was clipped by 2 bases and J by 6 bases; unmatched bases: 2. The CDR3 sequence is 12 residues long. Germline V gene sequence: CDR1 GTSNPN, CDR2 SVGIG (reference sequence). In nucleotides, the CDR3 is TGTGCCTGGAGTAGGACAGGGGTCGAGCAGTACTTC. Residues: CAWSRTGVEQYF.

The chain combines TRBV6-6 with TRBJ2-7, with 8 bases that match TRBD1. The CDR3 covers 15 residues. V lost 0 bases to trimming and J lost 3 bases; unmatched junction nucleotides: 4. The germline CDR1 and CDR2 sequences are MNHNY and SVGAGI (reference sequence). As DNA, the CDR3 is TGTGCCAGCAGTTACTCGGGACAGGCCGTCTACGAGCAGTACTTC. Translated: CASSYSGQAVYEQYF.

V usage is TRBV6-6 and J usage is TRBJ1-4; D uncertain. CDR1 and CDR2 from the germline V gene are MNHNY and SVGAGI (reference sequence). Trimming left V 6 bases short and J 6 bases short, with 11 bases between. CDR3 length: 13 residues. The CDR3 reads CASRDWADEKLFF. In nucleotides, the CDR3 is TGTGCCAGCAGGGATTGGGCCGATGAAAAACTGTTTTTT.

The chain carries TRBV15 and TRBJ1-4, with D hard to call. Between the trimmed V and J ends, which lost 0 bases and 4 bases, there was a span of 9 bases. The germline V gene encodes CDR1 LNHNV and CDR2 YYDKDF (reference sequence). CDR3 length: 15 residues. CDR3 in DNA: TGTGCCACCAGCAGAGAGAGGAGAGATAATGAAAAACTGTTTTTT. Its translation: CATSRERRDNEKLFF.

This chain joins TRBV6-5 and TRBJ2-6; 7 nucleotides line up with TRBD1. The CDR3 runs to 14 residues. Germline V gene lookup returns CDR1 MNHEY and CDR2 SVGAGI. V gave up 6 bases and J gave up 3 bases; unmatched junction bases: 2. CDR3 loop: CASRQGFGANVLTF. The CDR3 DNA reads TGTGCCAGCAGACAGGGGTTTGGGGCCAACGTCCTGACTTTC.

The V and J genes are TRBV2 and TRBJ2-7, with D perhaps TRBD2 (6 bases). Trimming took off 8 bases at V and 5 bases at J, with 16 bases between the two ends. This CDR3 spans 13 amino acids. Germline CDR1 and CDR2: SNHLY and FYNNEI. CDR3 sequence (DNA): TGTGCCAGCGAAAAGGGAGGTTCTCACGAGCAGTACTTC. Encoded protein: CASEKGGSHEQYF.

The chain combines TRBV19 with TRBJ1-2; D is unresolved. This CDR3 is 11 amino acids long. The V end was cut by 7 bases, the J end by 4 bases, with 7 bases between. CDR1 and CDR2 (germline): LNHDA, SQIVND (reference sequence). CDR3: CASNQFYGYTF. CDR3 DNA: TGTGCCAGTAATCAATTCTATGGCTACACCTTC.

This clone was counted a few times. The chain couples TRBV5-1 to TRBJ2-1; 9 bases are a match to TRBD1. From germline, CDR1 is SGHRS and CDR2 YFSETQ. The J segment lost 8 bases and the V segment lost 7 bases, leaving 13 bases of the junction unmatched. This CDR3 has 15 amino acids. CDR3 bases: TGCGCCAGCCGATTCGGGGGACAGGGTGACCATGAGCAGTTCTTC. Translated, it gives CASRFGGQGDHEQFF.

This clone has a single count. V usage is TRBV4-1 and J usage is TRBJ2-7, with 7 bases fitting TRBD1. The CDR3 totals 15 residues. Germline loops: CDR1 MGHRA, CDR2 YSYEKL. J gave up 6 bases and V 4 bases, and 12 bases lay outside the gene matches. CDR3 region: CASSLEKTGKGEQYF. The CDR3 DNA follows: TGCGCCAGCAGCCTAGAAAAGACAGGGAAGGGCGAGCAGTACTTC.

The chain joins TRBV10-2 to TRBJ2-7; 10 bases map to TRBD2. Germline CDR1 is WSHSY and CDR2 is SAAADI. CDR3 size: 14 residues. Unmatched junction bases numbered 1, after V lost 0 bases and J lost 5 bases. Here the CDR3 reads CASSESLAGDEQYF. CDR3 nucleotide sequence: TGCGCCAGCAGTGAGTCCCTAGCGGGAGACGAGCAGTACTTC.

The chain joins TRBV6-6 to TRBJ1-2; D might be TRBD1 (6 bases). Trimming pared 7 bases from V and 3 bases from J, leaving 12 bases between. Germline V gives CDR1 MNHNY, CDR2 SVGAGI (reference sequence). The length of the CDR3 is 13 residues. CDR3 region: CASTPTGDYGYTF. CDR3 coding DNA: TGTGCCAGCACCCCGACAGGAGACTATGGCTACACCTTC.

This chain's CDR3 is CASSDSFSGNTIYF. Written as DNA, the CDR3 is TGTGCCAGTAGCGACAGCTTCTCTGGAAACACCATATATTTT. V gene TRBV19 combines with J gene TRBJ1-3; maybe TRBD1 (5 bases). The V end was cut by 6 bases, the J end by 0 bases, with 9 bases between. The CDR3 totals 14 residues. Per germline, CDR1 LNHDA and CDR2 SQIVND (reference sequence).

The rearrangement uses TRBV5-5 and TRBJ2-7; TRBD1 matches 10 bases. The CDR3 contains 15 residues. CDR1 is SGHKS and CDR2 is YYEKEE in the germline V gene (reference sequence). Germline trimming cut 4 bases from V and 6 bases from J; bases unmatched to any gene: 10. Here the CDR3 reads CASSQTGTGASEQYF. The CDR3 bases are TGTGCCAGCAGCCAGACCGGGACAGGGGCATCCGAGCAGTACTTC.

This clone was observed a single time. This chain uses TRBV7-9 with TRBJ2-1, with D possibly TRBD2 on 6 matching bases. This CDR3 spans 15 amino acids. Trimming removed 2 bases at V and 3 bases at J, with 11 bases between. The V gene's germline CDR1 is SEHNR and CDR2 FQNEAQ (reference sequence). The CDR3 bases are TGTGCCAGCAGCTTAAGGGACTTGCGCTACAATGAGCAGTTCTTC. Translated: CASSLRDLRYNEQFF.

This chain joins TRBV19 and TRBJ1-2, with D maybe TRBD1 (6 bases). CDR3 length equals 14 residues. Per the germline V gene, CDR1 is LNHDA and CDR2 is SQIVND (reference sequence). V shed 6 bases and J shed 0 bases, with 11 bases lying between them. The DNA for the CDR3 is TGTGCCAGTAGGGACAGCCGACCTAACTATGGCTACACCTTC. It codes for CASRDSRPNYGYTF. Full variable domain (rest looked up from reference TRBV19 and TRBJ1-2): DGGITQSPKYLFRKEGQNVTLSCEQNLNHDAMYWYRQDPGQGLRLIYYSQIVNDFQKGDIAEGYSVSREKKESFPLTVTSAQKNPTAFYLCASRDSRPNYGYTFGSGTRLTVV.

The V gene is TRBV29-1, the J gene TRBJ1-1; D is undetermined. V lost 7 bases, J lost 4 bases, and 13 bases lay in between. Germline CDR1 reads SQVTM; CDR2 reads ANQGSEA. The CDR3 consists of 12 residues. CDR3 sequence (DNA): TGCAGCGCCACTTATTCTGTCACTGAAGCTTTCTTT. Translating it yields CSATYSVTEAFF.

This clone was detected only once. The J gene is TRBJ1-5, the V gene TRBV11-3; D possibly corresponds to TRBD1 (5 bases). There are 15 residues in the CDR3. V lost 0 bases and J lost 3, with 9 bases in between. Germline CDR1 and CDR2: SGHNT and YENEEA. The chain's CDR3 is CASSLEKGYNQPQHF. The CDR3 DNA is TGTGCCAGCAGCTTAGAGAAGGGGTACAATCAGCCCCAGCATTTT.

V is TRBV30 and J is TRBJ1-2, with D perhaps matching TRBD1 (5 bases). Germline V gene data show CDR1 as GTSNPN and CDR2 as SVGIG (reference sequence). The CDR3 spans 15 residues. Trimming left V 2 bases short and J 4 bases short, with 17 bases between. The DNA of the CDR3 is TGTGCCTGGAGTCCAATCGACAGTCTCCGCTATGGCTACACCTTC. Translated: CAWSPIDSLRYGYTF.

V gene TRBV11-3 combines with J gene TRBJ1-4; 8 nucleotides agree with TRBD1. This CDR3 contains 17 residues. J gave up 5 bases and V 1 base, and 9 bases lay outside the gene matches. Germline lookup yields CDR1 SGHNT and CDR2 YENEEA. The CDR3 region is CASSLGPAGGLNEKLFF. The CDR3 nucleotides read TGTGCCAGCAGCTTAGGCCCTGCAGGGGGCCTCAATGAAAAACTGTTTTTT.

DNA of the CDR3: TGTGCCAGCAGCCTTGACTCTCTCGGTGAGCAGTTCTTC. The encoded protein is CASSLDSLGEQFF. The chain recombines TRBV7-2 with TRBJ2-1; D is ambiguous. This CDR3 has 13 residues. From germline, CDR1 is SGHTA and CDR2 FQGNSA. With 5 bases removed from V and 9 bases from J, the gap between germline ends came to 14 bases.

V gene TRBV6-6 combines with J gene TRBJ2-1, with D perhaps matching TRBD2 (6 bases). V gave up 6 bases and J gave up 6 bases, with 15 bases separating them. There are 14 residues in the CDR3. Per the germline V gene, CDR1 is MNHNY and CDR2 is SVGAGI (reference sequence). The CDR3 DNA reads as TGTGCCAGCAGCCTATCCGCGGGGATCAATGAGCAGTTCTTC. Translated: CASSLSAGINEQFF.

The rearrangement links TRBV9 to TRBJ1-4, with unresolved D. Germline CDR1 and CDR2: SGDLS and YYNGEE. This CDR3 is 13 amino acids long. V dropped 2 bases and J dropped 4 bases, with 6 bases sitting between them. The CDR3 here is CASSVRVNEKLFF. The CDR3 DNA follows: TGTGCCAGCAGCGTCCGGGTTAATGAAAAACTGTTTTTT.

The CDR3 bases are TGTGCCAGTAGGCACCGGGACAGGGTGTCAGATACGCAGTATTTT. As protein: CASRHRDRVSDTQYF. The rearrangement uses TRBV19 and TRBJ2-3; TRBD1 aligns across 9 bases. Germline V gene lookup returns CDR1 LNHDA and CDR2 SQIVND (reference sequence). J was trimmed by 4 bases and V by 6 bases; bases with no gene match: 8. The CDR3 is 15 residues long.

The J gene is TRBJ1-2, the V gene TRBV6-1, with a possible D match to TRBD1 (6 bases). V lost 6 bases to trimming and J lost 13 bases, with 18 bases between them. The CDR3 loop spans 12 amino acids. Germline V lookup: CDR1 MNHNS, CDR2 SASEGT. The CDR3 DNA reads as TGTGCCAGCAGCGCGGACAGAACCCCTCTCACCTTC. It translates to CASSADRTPLTF.

The V and J genes are TRBV9 and TRBJ1-4, with TRBD1 identical over 7 bases. The CDR3 is made up of 15 amino acids. CDR1 and CDR2 (germline): SGDLS, YYNGEE. The V gene end was trimmed by 2 bases and the J gene end by 8 bases; junction bases not matched to a gene: 9. CDR3 DNA sequence: TGTGCCAGCAGCGTCGGGACAGACCCTACAGAAAAACTGTTTTTT. Its translation is CASSVGTDPTEKLFF.

The rearrangement uses TRBV19 and TRBJ2-2; 7 bases align to TRBD2. CDR1 and CDR2 from the germline V gene are LNHDA and SQIVND (reference sequence). Unmatched junction bases numbered 6, after V lost 5 bases and J lost 6 bases. This CDR3 spans 14 amino acids. The CDR3 nucleotides read TGTGCCAGTAGTTCCGGACTAGTCCCCGGGGAGCTGTTTTTT. Translating it yields CASSSGLVPGELFF.

This rearrangement joins TRBV19 to TRBJ2-1; 9 bases are a match to TRBD2. Germline loops: CDR1 LNHDA, CDR2 SQIVND (reference sequence). Germline trimming cut 2 bases from V and 10 bases from J; bases unmatched to any gene: 9. The CDR3 loop spans 15 amino acids. The CDR3 reads CASSIPVAGANEQFF. CDR3 coding DNA: TGTGCCAGTAGTATACCGGTAGCGGGAGCAAACGAGCAGTTCTTC.

This clone was seen just once. The gene calls are TRBV5-1 and TRBJ2-2; TRBD1 is a possible D gene (5 bases). Trimming removed 1 base from V and 6 bases from J, with 19 bases in between. Per the germline V gene, CDR1 is SGHRS and CDR2 is YFSETQ. CDR3 length: 17 amino acids. The CDR3: CASSLNFARAGAGELFF. In DNA form, the CDR3 reads TGCGCCAGCAGCTTGAATTTCGCCAGGGCCGGCGCCGGGGAGCTGTTTTTT.

The rearrangement links TRBV6-1 to TRBJ2-1; 9 nucleotides align to TRBD2. CDR1 is MNHNS, CDR2 SASEGT, per germline. The CDR3 sequence is 12 residues long. V was clipped by 5 bases and J by 13 bases; unmatched bases: 6. CDR3 nucleotide sequence: TGTGCCAGCAGTAACAGACTAGCGGTCCAGTTCTTC. Its translation: CASSNRLAVQFF.